What follows are 8 T cell receptor beta chains derived from one specimen sequenced in a study of blood T cell repertoires in COVID-19. Measured with immunoSEQ multiplex PCR; TCRdb has only the in-frame clones, and not every one. Of hundreds of thousands of clones listed, roughly 85% are singletons. Material: peripheral blood. The source of these receptors is a man aged 50 to 59 with COVID-19, enrolled during active disease.

The chain links TRBV7-9 to TRBJ2-2, with a possible D match to TRBD2 (5 bases). Germline CDR1 SEHNR, CDR2 FQNEAQ (reference sequence). The CDR3 contains 15 residues. Trimming pared 5 bases from V and 0 bases from J, leaving 10 bases between. The CDR3 is CASSPPGTNTGELFF. The CDR3 bases are TGTGCCAGCAGCCCGCCGGGAACGAACACCGGGGAGCTGTTTTTT.

The rearrangement links TRBV5-1 to TRBJ2-7; 10 bases line up with TRBD1. Germline CDR1 is SGHRS and CDR2 is YFSETQ. With V trimmed by 4 bases and J by 5 bases, 9 bases remained unmatched. The CDR3 totals 15 residues. The CDR3 nucleotides are TGCGCCAGCAGCCCGGCGGGACAGGGGATGGACGAGCAGTACTTC. Protein: CASSPAGQGMDEQYF.

The chain has TRBV14 and TRBJ2-1, with 10 bases identical to TRBD1. CDR3 length: 16 amino acids. With 3 bases clipped from V and 8 bases from J, the junction kept 10 bases outside the gene matches. CDR1 and CDR2 from the germline V gene are SGHDN and FVKESK. CDR3 nucleotides: TGTGCCAGCAGCCAGTTTGGACAGGGGGTAGTCGATGAGCAGTTCTTC. This encodes CASSQFGQGVVDEQFF.

This chain joins TRBV11-2 and TRBJ1-5, with D possibly TRBD1 on 5 matching bases. The CDR3 covers 13 residues. Germline V gives CDR1 SGHAT, CDR2 FQNNGV. V shed 2 bases and J shed 4 bases, with 6 bases lying between them. CDR3 nucleotide sequence: TGTGCCAGCAGCTTATCAGGGAATCAGCCCCAGCATTTT. Its protein product is CASSLSGNQPQHF.

V is TRBV6-5 and J is TRBJ1-4; D gene ambiguous. This CDR3 is built from 15 residues. Trimming shortened V by 5 bases and J by 5 bases, and 15 bases separated the two germline ends. Germline-derived CDR1 and CDR2 are MNHEY and SVGAGI. The chain's CDR3 is CASSKQARPNEKLFF. For the CDR3, the DNA is TGTGCCAGCAGTAAGCAGGCGCGCCCCAATGAAAAACTGTTTTTT.

This rearrangement joins TRBV9 to TRBJ2-5; 12 bases agree with TRBD1. The CDR3 has 15 residues. The germline V gene has CDR1 SGDLS and CDR2 YYNGEE. Unmatched junction bases numbered 4, after V lost 2 bases and J lost 5 bases. The CDR3 DNA reads TGTGCCAGCAGCGTGGGGACAGGGGGCTTCGAGACCCAGTACTTC. Its translation: CASSVGTGGFETQYF.

In nucleotides, the CDR3 is TGTGCCAGCAGTGGAACGGCCAACAGAAATGAAAAACTGTTTTTT. This sequence encodes CASSGTANRNEKLFF. The chain recombines TRBV2 with TRBJ1-4; no clear D. CDR3 size: 15 residues. Germline loops: CDR1 SNHLY, CDR2 FYNNEI. V was cut by 4 bases and J by 5 bases, with 14 bases left in between. Based on the CDR3 plus reference TRBV2 and TRBJ1-4, the full variable domain is EPEVTQTPSHQVTQMGQEVILRCVPISNHLYFYWYRQILGQKVEFLVSFYNNEISEKSEIFDDQFSVERPDGSNFTLKIRSTKLEDSAMYFCASSGTANRNEKLFFGSGTQLSVL.

The rearrangement uses TRBV29-1 and TRBJ1-2, with a weak D call TRBD1 (5 bases). Trimming pared 7 bases from V and 6 bases from J, leaving 15 bases between. This CDR3 has 12 residues. Germline V gives CDR1 SQVTM, CDR2 ANQGSEA. As DNA, the CDR3 is TGCAGCGCTCACCTCCAAGGGGATGGCTACACCTTC. Translating gives CSAHLQGDGYTF.